A single sample gave rise to the 14 T cell receptor beta chains below, sequenced in a study of T cells expressing NK-cell markers. From the 5' RACE reads, TCRdb lists one entry per CDR3 protein and no DNA. The sample has about 380,000 distinct CDR3 sequences, and its top ten clones hold 5% to 5.5%. Sequenced input: blood T cells: a sorted CD56 or NKG2C T cell subset, CD4+ or CD8+ T cells, or bulk PBMC T cells (not recorded which). All receptors derive from a man aged 18-69 years in good health.

The rearrangement uses TRBV3-1 and TRBJ2-7; the TCRdb D gene call, TRBD1, has no DNA to confirm it. Germline V gives CDR1 LGHDT, CDR2 YNNKEL (reference sequence). This CDR3 has 12 residues. CDR3 in amino acids: CASLSRSYEQYF.

The V gene is TRBV29-1, the J gene TRBJ1-2; TCRdb outputs TRBD1, but without DNA this stays unchecked. CDR1 and CDR2 (germline): SQVTM, ANQGSEA. This CDR3 has 18 amino acids. CDR3 in amino acids: CSVARGRDRGRRDYGYTF.

The chain links TRBV18 to TRBJ2-7; TCRdb outputs TRBD1, but without DNA this stays unchecked. Per the germline V gene, CDR1 is KGHSH and CDR2 is LQKENI. The CDR3 consists of 16 residues. The CDR3 spells CASSPPGTGGIHEQYF.

V usage is TRBV5-6 and J usage is TRBJ1-2. This CDR3 has 14 residues. Per the germline V gene, CDR1 is SGHDT and CDR2 is YYEEEE. CDR3 region: CASSLGREYYGYTF.

This chain uses TRBV12-3 or TRBV12-4 with TRBJ2-2; the D call from TCRdb, TRBD1, cannot be confirmed without DNA. The CDR3 consists of 14 residues. This CDR3 is CASILTVSTGELFF.

The chain uses TRBV3-1 and TRBJ2-7; TCRdb outputs TRBD2, but without DNA this stays unchecked. The CDR3 consists of 15 residues. Germline V CDR1 and CDR2: LGHDT, YNNKEL (reference sequence). This chain's CDR3 is CASSQYGAELYEQYF.

V gene TRBV5-1 combines with J gene TRBJ2-7. The CDR3 runs 14 residues. Germline V lookup: CDR1 SGHRS, CDR2 YFSETQ. This CDR3 is CASSLAASGAEQYF.

The chain has TRBV5-5 and TRBJ2-7; TCRdb's D call of TRBD2 is untestable without DNA. This CDR3 is 17 amino acids long. CDR1 SGHKS and CDR2 YYEKEE come from the germline V gene (reference sequence). CDR3 sequence reads: CASSLGLAGGSSYEQYF.

This chain's CDR3 is CASSEGGLKTQYF. This chain uses TRBV6-1 with TRBJ2-5; TCRdb's D call, TRBD1, is unchecked because there is no DNA. Germline values: CDR1 MNHNS, CDR2 SASEGT. The CDR3 sequence is 13 residues long.

The gene calls are TRBV6-5 and TRBJ1-1; no DNA is available, so the TRBD1 call from TCRdb remains unchecked. This CDR3 spans 16 amino acids. The germline V gene encodes CDR1 MNHEY and CDR2 SVGAGI. This chain's CDR3 is CASTLLVGGARTEAFF.

Here the CDR3 reads CASSLSRGDYGYTF. This sequence joins TRBV12-3 or TRBV12-4 and TRBJ1-2; TCRdb indicates TRBD1, and absent DNA this call remains unverified. The length of the CDR3 is 14 residues.

CDR3 amino acids: CASSLETMSWTGFSGELFF. The gene calls are TRBV27 and TRBJ2-2; as DNA is missing, the TRBD1 call by TCRdb cannot be tested. The CDR3 covers 19 residues. Germline V gives CDR1 MNHEY, CDR2 SMNVEV (reference sequence).

The rearrangement links TRBV25-1 to TRBJ2-4; TCRdb's D gene call, TRBD1, goes unchecked for lack of DNA. The CDR3 runs to 13 residues. CDR1 is MGHDK, CDR2 SYGVNS, per germline. The CDR3 reads CASRGREKNIQYF.

This chain joins TRBV10-3 and TRBJ2-5; TCRdb selects TRBD1, and the lack of DNA leaves this call unchecked. Germline CDR1 and CDR2: ENHRY and SYGVKD. The length of the CDR3 is 17 residues. The CDR3 sequence is CAISESWVRTVQETQYF.